The T cell receptor beta chain described here comes from a study of blood T cell repertoires in COVID-19. CDR1 is MNHNS, CDR2 SASEGT, per germline. V shed 3 bases and J shed 9 bases, with 24 bases lying between them. The CDR3 length is 18 residues. Measured with immunoSEQ multiplex PCR; TCRdb has only the in-frame clones, and not every one. The repertoire has about 230,000 clones, about 85% of them found once; the top ten carry approximately 7.9%. What was sequenced was peripheral blood. The receptor comes from a woman at least 80 years old with acute or convalescent COVID-19. The chain couples TRBV6-1 to TRBJ1-6; D is possibly TRBD1 (6 bases). CDR3 nucleotides: TGTGCCAGCAGTGATATTCGGAAGCGCAGGGGAAATGGTTCACCCCTCCACTTT. As protein: CASSDIRKRRGNGSPLHF.